The TCR beta chain described here comes from a study of blood T cell repertoires in COVID-19. The overall study: In each case, the material was cDNA or gDNA derived from T cells, B-cell-depleted T cells, or PBMCs.

In the original analysis: The authors estimated nucleated cell counts from reference gene primer amplification. Repertoires were generated with immunoSEQ multiplex PCR, while TCRdb's copy carries only in-frame clones and drops some. The V and J calls and clone size were taken over from that table, and D and trimming were inferred from the DNA. The sample holds around 50,000 clones, roughly 88% seen once. This clone was found a few times. The material sequenced was peripheral blood. The origin of this receptor is a woman older than 75 with acute or convalescent COVID-19.

The CDR3 protein is CASSPFFGGNTIYF. The CDR3 DNA reads as TGTGCCAGCAGCCCGTTCTTTGGCGGAAACACCATATATTTT. The gene calls are TRBV3-1 (or the pseudogene TRBV3-2) and TRBJ1-3; D gene ambiguous. V lost 4 bases to trimming and J lost 4 bases, with 11 bases between them. Looked up from germline, CDR1 is LGHDT and CDR2 is YNNKEL (reference sequence). The CDR3 loop spans 14 amino acids.